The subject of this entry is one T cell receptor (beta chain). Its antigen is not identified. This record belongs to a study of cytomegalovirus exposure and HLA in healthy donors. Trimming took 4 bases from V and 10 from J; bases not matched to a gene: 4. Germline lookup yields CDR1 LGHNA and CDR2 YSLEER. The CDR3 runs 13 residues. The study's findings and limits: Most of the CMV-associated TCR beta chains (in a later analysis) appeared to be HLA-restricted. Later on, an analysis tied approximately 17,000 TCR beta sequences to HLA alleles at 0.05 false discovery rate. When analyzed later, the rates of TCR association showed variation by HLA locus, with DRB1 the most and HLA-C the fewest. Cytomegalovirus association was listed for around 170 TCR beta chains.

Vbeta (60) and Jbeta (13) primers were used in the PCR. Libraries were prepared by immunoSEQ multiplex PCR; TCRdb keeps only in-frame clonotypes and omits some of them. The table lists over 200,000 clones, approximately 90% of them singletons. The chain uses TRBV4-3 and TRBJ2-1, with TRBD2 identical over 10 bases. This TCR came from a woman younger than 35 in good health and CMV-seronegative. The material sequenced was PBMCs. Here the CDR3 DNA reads TGCGCCAGCAGCCTAAGTAGCGGGAGGGAGCAGTTCTTC. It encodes CASSLSSGREQFF.